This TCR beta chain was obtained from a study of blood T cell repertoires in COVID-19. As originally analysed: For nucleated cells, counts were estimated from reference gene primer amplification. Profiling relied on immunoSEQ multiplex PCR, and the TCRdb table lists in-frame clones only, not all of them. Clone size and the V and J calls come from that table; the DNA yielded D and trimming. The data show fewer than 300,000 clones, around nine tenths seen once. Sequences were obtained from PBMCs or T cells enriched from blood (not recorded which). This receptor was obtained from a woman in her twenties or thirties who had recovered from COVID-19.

CDR3 nucleotides: TGTGCCACCAGTGACCAGGGGGCCGCCGGGGAGCTGTTTTTT. Its protein product is CATSDQGAAGELFF. The rearrangement uses TRBV24-1 and TRBJ2-2; 8 nucleotides align to TRBD1. The CDR3 has 14 amino acids. V lost 4 bases to trimming and J lost 6 bases; unmatched junction nucleotides: 3. Germline V gene sequence: CDR1 KGHDR, CDR2 SFDVKD.